This entry concerns a single T cell receptor beta chain. Its antigen is as yet unknown. The assay was immunoSEQ multiplex PCR, and TCRdb's table has in-frame clones only and misses some. The repertoire consists of roughly 40,000 clones, with over 75% occurring once and the leading ten covering roughly 4.5%. These data originate in a study of graft-versus-host responses after intestinal transplantation. Study summary: Following induction with anti-thymocyte globulin, all recipients were given tacrolimus and steroids for 2 to 4 years.

Germline V gene data show CDR1 as SGDLS and CDR2 as YYNGEE. The CDR3 extends over 12 amino acids. V lost 0 bases to trimming and J lost 8 bases, with 7 bases between them. Overall study findings and caveats: Graft-donor T cell macrochimerism coincided with high graft-versus-host to host-versus-graft clonal ratios in allografts. GvH clone levels peaked in circulation, and this peak was associated with early post-transplant HvG declines.

The chain has TRBV9 and TRBJ2-3, with D perhaps matching TRBD1 or TRBD2 (5 bases each). This clonotype was obtained from a human patient who received an intestinal transplant, so some T cells may come from the graft donor. Here the sequenced sample was PBMCs, taken 524 days after transplant. The CDR3 here is CASSVGDGTQYF. Written as DNA, the CDR3 is TGTGCCAGCAGCGTAGGGGACGGTACGCAGTATTTT.